This T cell receptor beta chain was captured in a study of early T cells in non-severe SARS-CoV-2 infection. Study information: It was bulk RNA from unsorted whole blood that was sequenced, and the chains were unpaired.

Attachment of unique molecular identifiers was made to individual cDNA molecules. From the 5' RACE reads, TCRdb called clonotypes with MiXCR, one entry per CDR3 protein. The data contain about 80,000 distinct CDR3 sequences, about 12% of them singletons. A few counts support this clonotype. The CDR3 is made up of 14 amino acids. Germline V lookup: CDR1 DFQATT, CDR2 SNEGSKA (reference sequence). V lost 0 bases, J lost 3 bases, and 10 bases lay in between. The rearrangement links TRBV20-1 to TRBJ2-3; D is perhaps TRBD2 (6 bases). Sample: whole blood, taken at baseline. The receptor's source is an adult who was a healthcare worker with PCR-confirmed SARS-CoV-2 infection or an uninfected control (not recorded which). The donor label of this sample is uncertain. For the CDR3, the DNA is TGCAGTGCTAGAGATGCGGGATTGACAGATACGCAGTATTTT. Translation: CSARDAGLTDTQYF.